This T cell receptor (beta chain) was documented in a study of cytomegalovirus exposure and HLA in healthy donors. This clone has only one observation. What it recognizes is unknown. A multiplex PCR was run with 60 Vbeta primers and 13 Jbeta primers. Produced via immunoSEQ multiplex PCR; TCRdb's table is partial and in-frame only. Altogether 80,000 to 100,000 clones are present, around 81% being singletons, with the ten largest covering more than 3%. Findings of the study overall: The study assumed roughly uniform donor sequencing depth for presence/absence analyses. HLA alleles were associated with 18,000 or so TCR beta sequences in a later analysis at 0.05 false discovery rate. A later analysis reported that several of the most significant clusters appeared to be linked to common viral pathogens, among them Epstein-Barr virus. By HLA locus, TCR association rates varied in a later analysis, with DRB1 showing the most and HLA-C the fewest.

With 3 bases clipped from V and 5 bases from J, the junction kept 2 bases outside the gene matches. Germline V gives CDR1 MGHRA, CDR2 YSYEKL. CDR3 size: 13 residues. The sample comprised PBMCs. V and J are TRBV4-1 and TRBJ1-2; 8 nucleotides line up with TRBD1. This sequence was found in a female donor in good health and CMV-seropositive. The CDR3 coding sequence is TGCGCCAGCAGCCACGGGACAGGATATGGCTACACCTTC. Protein: CASSHGTGYGYTF.